The present T cell receptor (beta chain) was sequenced within a study of blood T cell repertoires in COVID-19. This CDR3 has 15 residues. Germline loops: CDR1 SNHLY, CDR2 FYNNEI. V lost 3 bases to trimming and J lost 0 bases, with 9 bases between them. Sequencing used immunoSEQ multiplex PCR; TCRdb keeps in-frame clones, though not all of them. The sample has roughly 91,000 clones; around 80% are singletons. This clone was seen more than once but under ten times. Sequencing was performed on peripheral blood. The V and J genes are TRBV2 and TRBJ1-5; the D gene is possibly TRBD1 (6 bases). This receptor was taken from a man between 65 and 85 years old with acute or convalescent COVID-19. This CDR3 is CASSDQGFSNQPQHF. The CDR3 DNA reads TGTGCCAGCAGTGATCAGGGGTTTAGCAATCAGCCCCAGCATTTT.